These T cell receptor beta chains were read from a single sample in a study of response to subunit inactivated influenza vaccine. A single record per CDR3 protein comes from TCRdb applying MiXCR to the RT-PCR reads. The sample yields approximately 530,000 distinct CDR3 sequences, less than 7.5% seen once. The material was PBMCs from blood, obtained roughly 24 months after vaccination. All receptors come from a man between 50 and 75 years old who received an inactivated influenza vaccine. Both conserved end residues are part of each CDR3. The order of the fields is V gene, J gene, CDR3 protein.

TRBV12-3/TRBV12-4	TRBJ2-7	CASTVTGSWDEQYF
TRBV5-1	TRBJ1-1	CASHPRDRGEAFF
TRBV20-1	TRBJ2-4	CSARTRRQVQNIQYF
TRBV2	TRBJ1-1	CASCDRRNTEAFF
TRBV29-1	TRBJ2-7	CSGGTGGREQYF
TRBV3-1	TRBJ2-2	CASSPGGFNGELFF
TRBV12-3/TRBV12-4	TRBJ2-2	CASSPRRGKGNTGELFF
TRBV5-1	TRBJ2-5	CASSYRPPGGSETQYF
TRBV6-2/TRBV6-3	TRBJ2-7	CASRDTTGYEQYF
TRBV4-2	TRBJ2-1	CASSRLLAGQLNEQFF
TRBV4-3	TRBJ1-1	CASSQVLANTEAFF
TRBV9	TRBJ2-7	CASTPSPSGYEQYF
TRBV13	TRBJ1-4	CASSFRGTNEKLFF
TRBV24-1	TRBJ1-1	CATSVGHRSEAFF
TRBV5-6	TRBJ1-5	CASTIGGFGNQPQHF
TRBV6-2/TRBV6-3	TRBJ2-3	CVSSYTGTRSDTQYF
TRBV20-1	TRBJ2-1	CSARGGPSSYNEQFF
TRBV29-1	TRBJ2-3	CSVRQGAADTQYF
TRBV25-1	TRBJ1-2	CASDMGGNYGYTF
TRBV12-3/TRBV12-4	TRBJ2-7	CASTPSGYEQYF
TRBV25-1	TRBJ2-5	CASSEFRQQETQYF
TRBV6-1	TRBJ1-3	CASSEGISGNTIYF
TRBV7-9	TRBJ2-3	CASRPGSTDTQYF
TRBV5-1	TRBJ1-4	CASSFSATYEKLFF
TRBV7-2	TRBJ2-1	CASSQGWVSGEQFF
TRBV15	TRBJ2-7	CATSRDYGTSPYEQYF
TRBV12-3/TRBV12-4	TRBJ2-6	CASSPGPSVLTF
TRBV15	TRBJ2-1	CATSRDRGYEQFF
TRBV14	TRBJ2-1	CASSQQWTGRNEQFF
TRBV5-1	TRBJ2-7	CASSLDPARTLYEQYF
TRBV5-1	TRBJ2-3	CASSLGAGVGTDTQYF
TRBV6-2/TRBV6-3	TRBJ2-1	CASSYPIPGTGTYEQFF
TRBV28	TRBJ1-4	CASSLIPQTGEKLFF
TRBV28	TRBJ2-5	CASEGGHQETQYF
TRBV29-1	TRBJ2-1	CSVARGGGSYNEQFF
TRBV12-3/TRBV12-4	TRBJ2-7	CASSPHMYEQYF